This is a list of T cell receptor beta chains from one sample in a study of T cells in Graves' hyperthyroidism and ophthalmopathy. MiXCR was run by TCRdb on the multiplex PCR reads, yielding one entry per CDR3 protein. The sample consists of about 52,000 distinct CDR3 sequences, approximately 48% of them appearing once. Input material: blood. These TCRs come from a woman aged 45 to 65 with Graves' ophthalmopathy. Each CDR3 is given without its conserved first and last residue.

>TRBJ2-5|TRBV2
ASSHQKETQY
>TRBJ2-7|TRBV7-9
ASSQGSGSLVQY
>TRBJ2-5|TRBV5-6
ASRQREWGETQY
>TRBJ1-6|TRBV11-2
ASSSSEEVFSPLH
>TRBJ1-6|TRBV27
ASSSKGANSPLH
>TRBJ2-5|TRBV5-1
ASSPTGTSGETQY
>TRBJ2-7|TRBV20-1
SASPIAGGTYEQY
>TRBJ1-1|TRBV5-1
ASSPGSGGIIVAF
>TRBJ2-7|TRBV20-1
SARHSSAYEQY
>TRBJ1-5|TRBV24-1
ATSDPQHSNQPQH
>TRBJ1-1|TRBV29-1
SVERKRRVNTEAF
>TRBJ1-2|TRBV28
ASSSTGSPANYGYT
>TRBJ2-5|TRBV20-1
SAYTSGVQETQY
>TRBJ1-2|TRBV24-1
ATSPLGATTGHNYGYT
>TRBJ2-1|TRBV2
ASSALGAQNEQF
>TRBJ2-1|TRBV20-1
SASGTSGRNEQF
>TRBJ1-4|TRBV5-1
ASSLSGTAKEKLF
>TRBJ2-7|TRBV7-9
ASSLERAPYEQY
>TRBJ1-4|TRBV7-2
ASSNLPANSGKLF
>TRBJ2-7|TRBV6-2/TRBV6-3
ASSLQGLAGGPWEQY
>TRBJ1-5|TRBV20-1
SATVGRGQPQH
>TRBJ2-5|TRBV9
ASSTAGTQY
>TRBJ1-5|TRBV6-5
ARSPTDRPNQPQH
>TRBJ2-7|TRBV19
ASSTDTTYEQY
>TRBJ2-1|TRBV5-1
ASSLQGYNEQF